The 9 T cell receptor beta chains in this list originate from one sample, sequenced in a study of blood T cell repertoires in COVID-19. Profiling relied on immunoSEQ multiplex PCR, and the TCRdb table lists in-frame clones only, not all of them. The data hold over 150,000 clones, with 75% to 80% observed a single time. Input material: peripheral blood. The receptors come from a man older than 75 with acute or convalescent COVID-19.

This chain connects TRBV28 to TRBJ1-3, with a possible D match to TRBD1 (6 bases). The length of the CDR3 is 15 residues. The germline gives CDR1 MDHEN, CDR2 SYDVKM. V shed 8 bases and J shed 1 base, with 15 bases lying between them. The CDR3 region has the DNA TGTGCCAGCGCAACCTCAGGGGAATCTGGAAACACCATATATTTT. This translates into CASATSGESGNTIYF. Full variable domain (outside the CDR3, taken from reference TRBV28 and TRBJ1-3): DVKVTQSSRYLVKRTGEKVFLECVQDMDHENMFWYRQDPGLGLRLIYFSYDVKMKEKGDIPEGYSVSREKKERFSLILESASTNQTSMYLCASATSGESGNTIYFGEGSWLTVV.

This CDR3 reads CASTGRGIYGYTF. The CDR3 DNA reads TGTGCCAGCACAGGGAGGGGTATCTATGGCTACACCTTC. This chain links TRBV5-3 with TRBJ1-2; D may be TRBD1 (6 bases). TRBV5-3 is labeled an ORF, and its function is uncertain. With 8 bases removed from V and 4 bases from J, the gap between germline ends came to 15 bases. This CDR3 is built from 13 residues.

The chain combines TRBV11-2 with TRBJ2-2; 12 nucleotides line up with TRBD2. Germline assignment: CDR1 SGHAT and CDR2 FQNNGV. The CDR3 loop spans 14 amino acids. The junction had 3 bases not matched to a gene; V was cut back by 8 bases and J by 5 bases. The CDR3 region is CASVLAGGTGELFF. CDR3 nucleotides: TGTGCCAGCGTACTAGCGGGGGGAACCGGGGAGCTGTTTTTT.

The V gene is TRBV5-1, the J gene TRBJ2-2; 10 bases map to TRBD1. From germline, CDR1 is SGHRS and CDR2 YFSETQ. The trim removed 5 bases at V and 7 bases at J, leaving 11 bases unmatched. The CDR3 spans 16 residues. The CDR3 protein is CASSPPGQGRGGELFF. CDR3 sequence (DNA): TGCGCCAGCAGTCCCCCGGGACAGGGGAGAGGCGGGGAGCTGTTTTTT.

The genes are TRBV6-5 and TRBJ1-1, with a possible D match to TRBD1 (5 bases). This CDR3 region has 13 residues. V was trimmed by 5 bases and J by 6 bases, leaving 13 bases between them. Germline V gene lookup returns CDR1 MNHEY and CDR2 SVGAGI. In nucleotides, the CDR3 is TGTGCCAGCAGTCCTACAGGATTCTCTGAAGCTTTCTTT. It specifies CASSPTGFSEAFF.

The CDR3 DNA sequence: TGCGCCAGCAGTAATCAGGGGGCGAACGCTTATGGCTACACCTTC. Amino acids: CASSNQGANAYGYTF. This sequence joins TRBV4-3 and TRBJ1-2, with TRBD1 identical over 8 bases. This CDR3 comprises 15 residues. Germline V gives CDR1 LGHNA, CDR2 YSLEER. The J segment lost 5 bases and the V segment lost 6 bases, leaving 11 bases of the junction unmatched.

A word on this clone: Mismatch with germline at one junction end may stem from a read error. The genes are TRBV5-6 and TRBJ1-6; the D is unclear. The germline gives CDR1 SGHDT, CDR2 YYEEEE. The CDR3 is made up of 15 amino acids. CDR3: CASSLGVKFNSPLHF. CDR3 in DNA: TGTGCCAGCAGTTTGGGAGTTAAATTTAATTCACCCCTCCACTTT.

V is TRBV19 and J is TRBJ1-4, with a weak D call TRBD1 (6 bases). Germline V gene lookup returns CDR1 LNHDA and CDR2 SQIVND (reference sequence). Trimming shortened V by 2 bases and J by 8 bases, and 6 bases separated the two germline ends. This CDR3 is built from 12 residues. The CDR3 region has the DNA TGTGCCAGTAGTATAAGGGGGGAAAAACTGTTTTTT. Translating gives CASSIRGEKLFF.

The CDR3 loop reads CATSRGQSTDTQYF. The CDR3 coding sequence is TGTGCCACCAGCAGAGGACAGAGCACAGATACGCAGTATTTT. This chain joins TRBV15 and TRBJ2-3; D possibly corresponds to TRBD1 (5 bases). The CDR3 sequence is 14 residues long. Trimming removed 1 base at V and 0 bases at J, with 5 bases between. Looked up from germline, CDR1 is LNHNV and CDR2 is YYDKDF (reference sequence). Filled out from reference TRBV15 and TRBJ2-3, the complete variable domain reads DAMVIQNPRYQVTQFGKPVTLSCSQTLNHNVMYWYQQKSSQAPKLLFHYYDKDFNNEADTPDNFQSRRPNTSFCFLDIRSPGLGDTAMYLCATSRGQSTDTQYFGPGTRLTVL.